This is a list of T cell receptor beta chains from one sample in a study of blood T cell repertoires in COVID-19. The table came from immunoSEQ multiplex PCR; TCRdb's copy has only in-frame clones and leaves some out. The sample holds roughly 230,000 clones; 82% are singletons and the top ten take 3% to 4.5%. Sequenced material: peripheral blood. These receptors came from a woman older than 75 with acute or convalescent COVID-19. CDR3s include the opening cysteine and the closing phenylalanine or tryptophan. A D gene is named only where the DNA matches it firmly. Expanded clones get a size class; other rows say once, few or many, or leave the size out.

D gene: TRBD2
J gene: TRBJ2-3
clone size: few
V gene: TRBV3-1/TRBV3-2
CDR3 length: 18
CDR3 protein: CASSQEGTSGGFTDTQYF
CDR3 DNA: TGTGCCAGCAGCCAAGAAGGGACTAGCGGGGGCTTCACAGATACGCAGTATTTT

D gene: -
J gene: TRBJ1-2
clone size: -
V gene: TRBV6-5
CDR3 length: 12
CDR3 protein: CASRVGGYGYTF
CDR3 DNA: TGTGCCAGCAGGGTGGGAGGTTATGGCTACACCTTC

D gene: -
J gene: TRBJ1-6
clone size: -
V gene: TRBV19
CDR3 length: 14
CDR3 protein: CASRNDAGDSPLHF
CDR3 DNA: TGTGCCAGTCGCAACGACGCCGGGGATTCACCCCTCCACTTT

D gene: -
J gene: TRBJ1-4
clone size: -
V gene: TRBV6-6
CDR3 length: 15
CDR3 protein: CASSYSPRGSEKLFF
CDR3 DNA: TGTGCCAGCAGTTACTCGCCAAGGGGGAGTGAAAAACTGTTTTTT

D gene: -
J gene: TRBJ1-3
clone size: few
V gene: TRBV5-8
CDR3 length: 15
CDR3 protein: CASSLLGQAGNTIYF
CDR3 DNA: TGTGCCAGCAGCTTGTTGGGCCAGGCCGGAAACACCATATATTTT

D gene: TRBD1
J gene: TRBJ2-7
clone size: -
V gene: TRBV19
CDR3 length: 14
CDR3 protein: CASSRGQAPYEQYF
CDR3 DNA: TGTGCCAGTAGTAGGGGACAGGCCCCCTACGAGCAGTACTTC

D gene: -
J gene: TRBJ2-1
clone size: few
V gene: TRBV5-1
CDR3 length: 12
CDR3 protein: CASSPRDNEQFF
CDR3 DNA: TGCGCCAGCAGCCCCAGGGACAATGAGCAGTTCTTC

D gene: -
J gene: TRBJ2-7
clone size: -
V gene: TRBV21-1
CDR3 length: 15
CDR3 protein: CASSKARLNSYEQYF
CDR3 DNA: TGTGCCAGCAGCAAAGCGCGTCTCAACTCCTACGAGCAGTACTTC

D gene: -
J gene: TRBJ2-7
clone size: once
V gene: TRBV15
CDR3 length: 14
CDR3 protein: CATSRYGGNYEQYF
CDR3 DNA: TGTGCCACCAGCAGATACGGGGGTAACTACGAGCAGTACTTC

D gene: -
J gene: TRBJ1-6
clone size: once
V gene: TRBV5-1
CDR3 length: 15
CDR3 protein: CASSRTGQGGSPLHF
CDR3 DNA: TGCGCCAGCAGCCGCACGGGGCAGGGAGGTTCACCCCTCCACTTT

D gene: TRBD2
J gene: TRBJ2-1
clone size: once
V gene: TRBV6-2/TRBV6-3
CDR3 length: 14
CDR3 protein: CASSYSAGGLKQFF
CDR3 DNA: TGTGCCAGCAGTTACTCGGCGGGGGGGCTCAAGCAGTTCTTC

D gene: -
J gene: TRBJ2-7
clone size: -
V gene: TRBV7-6
CDR3 length: 15
CDR3 protein: CASTNIAGNYDEQYF
CDR3 DNA: TGTGCCAGCACCAATATTGCGGGGAACTACGACGAGCAGTACTTC

D gene: TRBD1
J gene: TRBJ1-5
clone size: -
V gene: TRBV7-2
CDR3 length: 15
CDR3 protein: CASAIGGQGAQPQHF
CDR3 DNA: TGTGCCAGCGCCATAGGGGGACAGGGGGCCCAGCCCCAGCATTTT

D gene: -
J gene: TRBJ1-6
clone size: -
V gene: TRBV10-3
CDR3 length: 14
CDR3 protein: CAISEVGQGSPLHF
CDR3 DNA: TGTGCCATCAGTGAAGTGGGCCAGGGCTCACCCCTCCACTTT

D gene: TRBD2
J gene: TRBJ2-7
clone size: -
V gene: TRBV5-1
CDR3 length: 15
CDR3 protein: CASSPRMGGSYEQYF
CDR3 DNA: TGCGCCAGCAGCCCGCGGATGGGAGGGTCCTACGAGCAGTACTTC

D gene: TRBD1
J gene: TRBJ1-4
clone size: -
V gene: TRBV5-4
CDR3 length: 15
CDR3 protein: CASSDYRGGNEKLFF
CDR3 DNA: TGTGCCAGCAGCGATTACAGGGGAGGCAATGAAAAACTGTTTTTT

D gene: TRBD2
J gene: TRBJ2-1
clone size: -
V gene: TRBV27
CDR3 length: 19
CDR3 protein: CASSPLRSSGVNTRNEQFF
CDR3 DNA: TGTGCCAGCAGTCCGCTGCGGAGTAGCGGGGTGAACACCCGCAATGAGCAGTTCTTC

D gene: -
J gene: TRBJ2-7
clone size: -
V gene: TRBV18
CDR3 length: 13
CDR3 protein: CASSPGLDYEQYF
CDR3 DNA: TGTGCCAGCTCACCAGGCCTAGACTACGAGCAGTACTTC

D gene: TRBD1
J gene: TRBJ1-2
clone size: -
V gene: TRBV7-3
CDR3 length: 15
CDR3 protein: CASSLTGGPNYGYTF
CDR3 DNA: TGTGCCAGCAGCCTGACAGGGGGGCCGAACTATGGCTACACCTTC

D gene: -
J gene: TRBJ2-1
clone size: -
V gene: TRBV24-1
CDR3 length: 16
CDR3 protein: CATSDRTASSYNEQFF
CDR3 DNA: TGTGCCACCAGTGACAGGACTGCGAGCTCCTACAATGAGCAGTTCTTC

D gene: TRBD1
J gene: TRBJ1-1
clone size: -
V gene: TRBV18
CDR3 length: 15
CDR3 protein: CASSPPNRGNTEAFF
CDR3 DNA: TGTGCCAGCTCACCACCGAACAGGGGGAACACTGAAGCTTTCTTT

D gene: -
J gene: TRBJ1-1
clone size: -
V gene: TRBV10-3
CDR3 length: 15
CDR3 protein: CAISGRGNLNTEAFF
CDR3 DNA: TGTGCCATCAGTGGGCGGGGCAACCTGAACACTGAAGCTTTCTTT

D gene: -
J gene: TRBJ1-4
clone size: once
V gene: TRBV7-8
CDR3 length: 15
CDR3 protein: CASSSQGSTNEKLFF
CDR3 DNA: TGTGCCAGCAGTTCCCAGGGGTCAACTAATGAAAAACTGTTTTTT

D gene: TRBD1
J gene: TRBJ1-2
clone size: once
V gene: TRBV6-5
CDR3 length: 15
CDR3 protein: CASRQTGGSSYGYTF
CDR3 DNA: TGTGCCAGCAGGCAAACAGGGGGATCATCCTATGGCTACACCTTC

D gene: TRBD1
J gene: TRBJ1-2
clone size: -
V gene: TRBV27
CDR3 length: 15
CDR3 protein: CASSPGTGRVDGYTF
CDR3 DNA: TGTGCCAGCAGTCCCGGGACAGGTCGAGTCGATGGCTACACCTTC

D gene: -
J gene: TRBJ2-7
clone size: -
V gene: TRBV10-3
CDR3 length: 13
CDR3 protein: CAISARGSHEQYF
CDR3 DNA: TGTGCCATCAGTGCAAGGGGATCCCACGAGCAGTACTTC

D gene: -
J gene: TRBJ1-2
clone size: -
V gene: TRBV10-3
CDR3 length: 13
CDR3 protein: CAISERGIGGYTF
CDR3 DNA: TGTGCCATCAGTGAACGGGGTATTGGAGGCTACACCTTC

D gene: -
J gene: TRBJ1-4
clone size: -
V gene: TRBV30
CDR3 length: 14
CDR3 protein: CAWRRGEGNEKLFF
CDR3 DNA: TGTGCCTGGCGAAGGGGTGAAGGGAATGAAAAACTGTTTTTT

D gene: TRBD1
J gene: TRBJ1-2
clone size: -
V gene: TRBV3-1/TRBV3-2
CDR3 length: 15
CDR3 protein: CASSQEGTGNYGYTF
CDR3 DNA: TGTGCCAGCAGCCAAGAAGGGACAGGCAACTATGGCTACACCTTC

D gene: -
J gene: TRBJ1-1
clone size: -
V gene: TRBV18
CDR3 length: 13
CDR3 protein: CASSPTEDTEAFF
CDR3 DNA: TGTGCCAGCTCGCCGACAGAGGACACTGAAGCTTTCTTT

D gene: TRBD1
J gene: TRBJ2-7
clone size: -
V gene: TRBV6-5
CDR3 length: 14
CDR3 protein: CASSYSLTGVEQYF
CDR3 DNA: TGTGCCAGCAGTTACTCCTTGACAGGGGTCGAGCAGTACTTC

D gene: TRBD1
J gene: TRBJ1-5
clone size: once
V gene: TRBV24-1
CDR3 length: 16
CDR3 protein: CATSDSGTGSDQPQHF
CDR3 DNA: TGTGCCACCAGTGACTCCGGGACAGGGTCCGATCAGCCCCAGCATTTT

D gene: TRBD2
J gene: TRBJ2-5
clone size: -
V gene: TRBV11-2
CDR3 length: 15
CDR3 protein: CASSPSGRGWETQYF
CDR3 DNA: TGTGCCAGCAGCCCCAGCGGGAGGGGTTGGGAGACCCAGTACTTC

D gene: -
J gene: TRBJ2-1
clone size: few
V gene: TRBV27
CDR3 length: 14
CDR3 protein: CASSLSSQGDEQFF
CDR3 DNA: TGTGCCAGCAGTTTATCTTCCCAAGGGGATGAGCAGTTCTTC

D gene: TRBD2
J gene: TRBJ2-1
clone size: -
V gene: TRBV30
CDR3 length: 16
CDR3 protein: CAWEPGLAGGKDEQFF
CDR3 DNA: TGTGCCTGGGAACCGGGACTAGCGGGGGGGAAGGATGAGCAGTTCTTC

D gene: -
J gene: TRBJ2-5
clone size: -
V gene: TRBV2
CDR3 length: 12
CDR3 protein: CASSEGGATQYF
CDR3 DNA: TGTGCCAGCAGTGAGGGCGGGGCGACCCAGTACTTC

D gene: TRBD1
J gene: TRBJ1-1
clone size: -
V gene: TRBV29-1
CDR3 length: 12
CDR3 protein: CSGDRGLTEAFF
CDR3 DNA: TGCAGCGGGGACAGGGGTCTAACGGAAGCTTTCTTT

D gene: TRBD1
J gene: TRBJ2-1
clone size: few
V gene: TRBV3-1/TRBV3-2
CDR3 length: 15
CDR3 protein: CASSHQWAQGDEQFF
CDR3 DNA: TGTGCCAGCAGCCACCAGTGGGCCCAGGGGGATGAGCAGTTCTTC

D gene: -
J gene: TRBJ1-4
clone size: -
V gene: TRBV5-1
CDR3 length: 16
CDR3 protein: CASSLDGRGESEKLFF
CDR3 DNA: TGCGCCAGCAGCTTGGACGGGCGGGGGGAAAGTGAAAAACTGTTTTTT

D gene: -
J gene: TRBJ1-1
clone size: -
V gene: TRBV19
CDR3 length: 15
CDR3 protein: CASSILGRGNTEAFF
CDR3 DNA: TGTGCCAGTAGTATTTTGGGTAGAGGGAACACTGAAGCTTTCTTT

D gene: -
J gene: TRBJ2-5
clone size: -
V gene: TRBV7-2
CDR3 length: 14
CDR3 protein: CASSFYREGETQYF
CDR3 DNA: TGTGCCAGCAGCTTCTACAGGGAGGGGGAGACCCAGTACTTC

D gene: TRBD1
J gene: TRBJ1-6
clone size: -
V gene: TRBV13
CDR3 length: 15
CDR3 protein: CASSLWGTGSSPLHF
CDR3 DNA: TGTGCCAGCAGCTTATGGGGGACAGGGAGTTCACCCCTCCACTTT

D gene: -
J gene: TRBJ1-4
clone size: -
V gene: TRBV4-1
CDR3 length: 15
CDR3 protein: CASSPTGSFNEKLFF
CDR3 DNA: TGCGCCAGCAGCCCGACGGGGAGTTTTAATGAAAAACTGTTTTTT

D gene: TRBD1
J gene: TRBJ1-2
clone size: -
V gene: TRBV3-1/TRBV3-2
CDR3 length: 18
CDR3 protein: CASSQAPGQGDKSYGYTF
CDR3 DNA: TGTGCCAGCAGCCAAGCGCCGGGACAGGGAGATAAAAGCTATGGCTACACCTTC

D gene: TRBD1
J gene: TRBJ1-2
clone size: -
V gene: TRBV12-3/TRBV12-4
CDR3 length: 13
CDR3 protein: CASRQTGRYGYTF
CDR3 DNA: TGTGCCAGCAGACAGACAGGGAGATATGGCTACACCTTC

D gene: TRBD1
J gene: TRBJ1-2
clone size: -
V gene: TRBV3-1/TRBV3-2
CDR3 length: 13
CDR3 protein: CASSPGQGSFDTF
CDR3 DNA: TGTGCCAGCAGCCCAGGACAGGGTAGTTTTGACACCTTC

D gene: TRBD1
J gene: TRBJ2-7
clone size: -
V gene: TRBV27
CDR3 length: 14
CDR3 protein: CASSPRTGAYEQYF
CDR3 DNA: TGTGCCAGCAGTCCTCGGACAGGAGCCTACGAGCAGTACTTC

D gene: TRBD1
J gene: TRBJ1-6
clone size: -
V gene: TRBV5-4
CDR3 length: 16
CDR3 protein: CASSLGQGVVASPLHF
CDR3 DNA: TGTGCCAGCAGCTTAGGACAGGGAGTGGTAGCCTCACCCCTCCACTTT

D gene: TRBD2
J gene: TRBJ2-5
clone size: -
V gene: TRBV11-3
CDR3 length: 16
CDR3 protein: CASSFRSGGLQETQYF
CDR3 DNA: TGTGCCAGCAGCTTCCGTAGCGGGGGACTCCAAGAGACCCAGTACTTC

D gene: -
J gene: TRBJ2-6
clone size: once
V gene: TRBV19
CDR3 length: 16
CDR3 protein: CASSIPGFSGANVLTF
CDR3 DNA: TGTGCCAGTAGTATACCGGGATTCTCTGGGGCCAACGTCCTGACTTTC

D gene: -
J gene: TRBJ1-2
clone size: once
V gene: TRBV27
CDR3 length: 14
CDR3 protein: CASPKTGLCYGYTF
CDR3 DNA: TGTGCCAGCCCTAAGACAGGCCTATGCTATGGCTACACCTTC

D gene: TRBD1
J gene: TRBJ1-2
clone size: -
V gene: TRBV5-8
CDR3 length: 15
CDR3 protein: CASSKTGTDIYGYTF
CDR3 DNA: TGTGCCAGCAGCAAGACCGGGACAGATATCTATGGCTACACCTTC

D gene: -
J gene: TRBJ1-5
clone size: -
V gene: TRBV6-5
CDR3 length: 13
CDR3 protein: CASKGTVRQPQHF
CDR3 DNA: TGTGCCAGCAAAGGAACAGTGCGTCAGCCCCAGCATTTT

D gene: TRBD1
J gene: TRBJ1-2
clone size: -
V gene: TRBV5-4
CDR3 length: 13
CDR3 protein: CASSLQGAGGYTF
CDR3 DNA: TGTGCCAGCAGCCTCCAGGGGGCTGGTGGCTACACCTTC

D gene: TRBD1
J gene: TRBJ1-5
clone size: -
V gene: TRBV7-9
CDR3 length: 14
CDR3 protein: CASSLGTGGAPQHF
CDR3 DNA: TGTGCCAGCAGCTTAGGGACAGGGGGAGCGCCCCAGCATTTT

D gene: -
J gene: TRBJ1-2
clone size: -
V gene: TRBV27
CDR3 length: 12
CDR3 protein: CASSSGAYGYTF
CDR3 DNA: TGTGCCAGCAGTTCAGGTGCCTATGGCTACACCTTC

D gene: TRBD1
J gene: TRBJ2-7
clone size: -
V gene: TRBV7-2
CDR3 length: 14
CDR3 protein: CASSSDRGSYEQYF
CDR3 DNA: TGTGCCAGCAGCTCGGACAGGGGGAGCTACGAGCAGTACTTC

D gene: -
J gene: TRBJ1-6
clone size: -
V gene: TRBV28
CDR3 length: 13
CDR3 protein: CASSSDRNSPLHF
CDR3 DNA: TGTGCCAGCAGTTCGGACAGAAATTCACCCCTCCACTTT

D gene: -
J gene: TRBJ1-2
clone size: once
V gene: TRBV3-1/TRBV3-2
CDR3 length: 14
CDR3 protein: CASSQAPLSYGYTF
CDR3 DNA: TGTGCCAGCAGCCAAGCCCCCCTTTCCTATGGCTACACCTTC